These 24 T cell receptor beta chains originate from one sample sequenced in a study of identical twins. TCRdb reprocessed the 5' RACE reads via MiXCR and lists one record per CDR3 protein. The table lists 570,000 or so distinct CDR3 sequences, around a tenth of them singletons. This sample was also put to use in a study of yellow fever vaccine responses in identical twins.

The sample taken for sequencing was PBMCs. These receptors all come from a woman aged 18-29 years in good health.

This clonotype was counted ten times or more. The V gene is TRBV5-6, the J gene TRBJ1-2; 11 nucleotides line up with TRBD1. Germline CDR1 reads SGHDT; CDR2 reads YYEEEE. The CDR3 extends over 16 amino acids. The V and J ends lost 1 base and 2 bases, in that order; junction bases with no gene match: 4. CDR3 sequence: CASSLPGQGGNYGYTF. The CDR3 DNA follows: TGTGCCAGCAGCTTGCCGGGACAGGGGGGCAACTATGGCTACACCTTC.

This clonotype was observed at least ten times. The junction departs from germline at one end; a sequencing error may be responsible. The rearrangement uses TRBV7-9 and TRBJ2-5, with TRBD1 as a possible D gene (6 bases). The CDR3 runs 14 residues. The V gene's germline CDR1 is SEHNR and CDR2 FQNEAQ (reference sequence). CDR3 protein: CACSHPTRGETQYF. The CDR3, as DNA: TGTGCCTGCAGCCATCCTACTAGGGGGGAGACCCAGTACTTC.

This clonotype came up many times. The chain recombines TRBV20-1 with TRBJ2-7; D is possibly TRBD2 (6 bases). From germline, CDR1 is DFQATT and CDR2 SNEGSKA (reference sequence). CDR3 length: 13 residues. V lost 7 bases and J 3 bases, leaving 16 bases between the germline ends. This CDR3 is CSGRAGRDYEQYF. CDR3 sequence (DNA): TGCAGTGGTCGGGCGGGGCGGGACTACGAGCAGTACTTC.

At least ten counts were recorded for this clonotype. This chain connects TRBV4-3 to TRBJ1-1; D uncertain. Trimming stripped 1 base from V and 5 bases from J, with 17 bases between. The germline gives CDR1 LGHNA, CDR2 YSLEER. This CDR3 region has 16 residues. The CDR3 region has the DNA TGCGCCAGCAGCCAAGTTTCGCTGGCAGTGGGGACTGAAGCTTTCTTT. Translating it yields CASSQVSLAVGTEAFF.

In its sample, this clonotype was seen a few times. The genes are TRBV12-3 or TRBV12-4 and TRBJ2-1, with 11 nucleotides matching TRBD2. CDR3 length equals 16 residues. Trimming at V came to 4 bases and at J to 4 bases, leaving 6 bases not matched to a gene. For the CDR3, the DNA is TGTGCCAGCAGTTGGATGACTAGCGGGGTATACAATGAGCAGTTCTTC. It translates to CASSWMTSGVYNEQFF.

The rearrangement links TRBV12-3 or TRBV12-4 to TRBJ2-3; D is unclear. The CDR3 runs to 15 residues. The ends were cut back, 3 bases at V and 0 bases at J, with 10 bases in the middle. Here the CDR3 DNA reads TGTGCCAGCAGTTTCAGCAAGACTAGCACAGATACGCAGTATTTT. Translating gives CASSFSKTSTDTQYF.

This chain joins TRBV6-2 or TRBV6-3 and TRBJ2-1; D is unresolved. V lost 2 bases, J lost 7 bases, and 6 bases lay in between. Germline CDR1 reads MNHEY; CDR2 reads SVGEGT. The CDR3 has 12 amino acids. The chain's CDR3 is CASSYRANEQFF. The DNA for the CDR3 is TGTGCCAGCAGTTACAGGGCTAATGAGCAGTTCTTC.

V gene TRBV18 combines with J gene TRBJ2-5, with 9 bases identical to TRBD2. The CDR3 loop spans 16 amino acids. Germline V lookup: CDR1 KGHSH, CDR2 LQKENI. V gave up 2 bases and J gave up 2 bases; unmatched junction bases: 6. The CDR3 DNA is TGTGCCAGCTCACCATTGACTAGCGGAATTCAAGAGACCCAGTACTTC. Amino acids: CASSPLTSGIQETQYF.

V usage is TRBV9 and J usage is TRBJ2-5, with D possibly TRBD2 on 6 matching bases. Trimming shortened V by 0 bases and J by 3 bases, and 12 bases separated the two germline ends. Germline CDR1 is SGDLS and CDR2 is YYNGEE. The CDR3 sequence is 15 residues long. The CDR3 loop reads CASSVGPRREETQYF. As DNA, the CDR3 is TGTGCCAGCAGCGTAGGGCCACGGAGGGAAGAGACCCAGTACTTC. Based on the CDR3 plus reference TRBV9 and TRBJ2-5, the full variable domain is DSGVTQTPKHLITATGQRVTLRCSPRSGDLSVYWYQQSLDQGLQFLIQYYNGEERAKGNILERFSAQQFPDLHSELNLSSLELGDSALYFCASSVGPRREETQYFGPGTRLLVL.

This clonotype was picked up many times. This chain connects TRBV6-6 to TRBJ2-6; D may match TRBD1 or TRBD2 (5 bases each). With 6 bases removed from V and 15 bases from J, the gap between germline ends came to 12 bases. From germline, CDR1 is MNHNY and CDR2 SVGAGI (reference sequence). The CDR3 length is 11 residues. The CDR3 bases are TGTGCCAGCAGAAGAGGGGCCCACCTGACTTTC. Residues: CASRRGAHLTF.

V and J are TRBV3-1 and TRBJ2-1, with D hard to call. The CDR3 extends over 13 amino acids. The V end lost 0 bases, the J end lost 9 bases, and 9 bases lay between the germline ends. In germline, CDR1 is LGHDT, CDR2 YNNKEL (reference sequence). CDR3 in amino acids: CASSQDQFGEQFF. CDR3 DNA sequence: TGTGCCAGCAGCCAAGACCAATTTGGTGAGCAGTTCTTC.

The chain carries TRBV15 and TRBJ2-1, with TRBD2 identical over 10 bases. The CDR3 has 14 residues. The V gene end was trimmed by 8 bases and the J gene end by 3 bases; junction bases not matched to a gene: 4. The germline gives CDR1 LNHNV, CDR2 YYDKDF (reference sequence). The CDR3 sequence is CATRLAGVYNEQFF. CDR3 bases: TGTGCCACCCGCCTAGCGGGAGTCTACAATGAGCAGTTCTTC. Full variable domain (rest looked up from reference TRBV15 and TRBJ2-1): DAMVIQNPRYQVTQFGKPVTLSCSQTLNHNVMYWYQQKSSQAPKLLFHYYDKDFNNEADTPDNFQSRRPNTSFCFLDIRSPGLGDTAMYLCATRLAGVYNEQFFGPGTRLTVL.

At least ten counts were recorded for this clonotype. This chain uses TRBV29-1 with TRBJ2-3, with D uncertain. The germline V and J ends were trimmed by 3 bases and 3 bases, with 7 bases remaining between them. CDR1 and CDR2 from the germline V gene are SQVTM and ANQGSEA. The CDR3 is 12 amino acids. The CDR3 is CSVEKGTDTQYF. The CDR3 DNA follows: TGCAGCGTTGAGAAGGGTACAGATACGCAGTATTTT.

The V gene is TRBV11-2, the J gene TRBJ2-7; D ambiguous. Germline V CDR1 and CDR2: SGHAT, FQNNGV. V was clipped by 0 bases and J by 2 bases, with 8 bases between them. This CDR3 region has 14 residues. As DNA, the CDR3 is TGTGCCAGCAGCTTAGAACAACTGACCTACGAGCAGTACTTC. This codes for CASSLEQLTYEQYF.

This clonotype has only a few counts. This chain uses TRBV12-3 or TRBV12-4 with TRBJ1-5; TRBD1 aligns across 7 bases. CDR3 size: 15 residues. With 6 bases clipped from V and 0 bases from J, the junction kept 5 bases outside the gene matches. The chain's CDR3 is CASRGDSNSNQPQHF. The CDR3 DNA reads as TGTGCCAGCAGGGGGGACAGTAATAGCAATCAGCCCCAGCATTTT.

This clonotype has a count of ten or more. The chain carries TRBV5-1 and TRBJ2-3; 8 bases are shared with TRBD1. The junction had 3 bases not matched to a gene; V was cut back by 3 bases and J by 0 bases. The CDR3 is 15 residues long. Germline V gene lookup returns CDR1 SGHRS and CDR2 YFSETQ. The CDR3 coding sequence is TGCGCCAGCAGCTCGGGACAGGCTAGCACAGATACGCAGTATTTT. Translated, it gives CASSSGQASTDTQYF.

This clonotype was counted many times. The chain recombines TRBV5-1 with TRBJ2-3; TRBD2 agrees at 7 bases. The junction had 9 bases not matched to a gene; V was cut back by 4 bases and J by 1 base. Germline V CDR1 and CDR2: SGHRS, YFSETQ. The CDR3 covers 16 residues. CDR3 nucleotides: TGCGCCAGCAGCACGGTCTGGGAGGGAGGCACAGATACGCAGTATTTT. It yields the protein CASSTVWEGGTDTQYF.

This clonotype was observed a handful of times. The rearrangement uses TRBV19 and TRBJ1-4, with a weak D call TRBD1 (5 bases). This CDR3 contains 14 residues. Trimming left V 5 bases short and J 3 bases short, with 10 bases between. CDR1 is LNHDA and CDR2 is SQIVND in the germline V gene (reference sequence). The CDR3 bases are TGTGCCAGTAGTGCGACGGGGGCTAATGAAAAACTGTTTTTT. Protein sequence: CASSATGANEKLFF. Combining the CDR3 with reference TRBV19 and TRBJ1-4 gives the whole variable domain DGGITQSPKYLFRKEGQNVTLSCEQNLNHDAMYWYRQDPGQGLRLIYYSQIVNDFQKGDIAEGYSVSREKKESFPLTVTSAQKNPTAFYLCASSATGANEKLFFGSGTQLSVL.

This clonotype has more than one count but fewer than ten. The gene calls are TRBV10-3 and TRBJ2-3, with 7 bases lining up with TRBD1. The V gene end was trimmed by 6 bases and the J gene end by 6 bases; junction bases not matched to a gene: 9. The CDR3 extends over 14 amino acids. Germline V lookup: CDR1 ENHRY, CDR2 SYGVKD. The CDR3 nucleotides read TGTGCCATCAGCCGACAGGGTTTGGCGGATACGCAGTATTTT. It translates to CAISRQGLADTQYF.

The chain employs TRBV27 and TRBJ1-6; D gene uncertain. The germline V gene has CDR1 MNHEY and CDR2 SMNVEV (reference sequence). V lost 6 bases and J lost 0, with 9 bases in between. The CDR3 is 15 residues long. DNA for the CDR3: TGTGCCAGCAGGATAAAGTTCTCCTATAATTCACCCCTCCACTTT. Translated: CASRIKFSYNSPLHF.

The chain combines TRBV11-2 with TRBJ2-1, with TRBD2 matching over 14 bases. Unmatched junction bases numbered 15, after V lost 6 bases and J lost 5 bases. The germline V gene has CDR1 SGHAT and CDR2 FQNNGV. The CDR3 extends over 19 amino acids. This chain's CDR3 is CASSHPGGLAGARNNEQFF. The CDR3 bases are TGTGCCAGCAGTCATCCTGGGGGACTAGCGGGAGCAAGGAACAATGAGCAGTTCTTC.

This clonotype was observed a handful of times. V is TRBV12-3 or TRBV12-4 and J is TRBJ2-1; D may be TRBD1 or TRBD2 (5 bases each). V was pared by 3 bases and J by 0 bases, with 12 bases between. The CDR3 sequence is 16 residues long. The CDR3 here is CASSFRDQSSYNEQFF. The CDR3 DNA reads as TGTGCCAGCAGTTTCCGGGACCAGAGCTCCTACAATGAGCAGTTCTTC.

This sequence joins TRBV24-1 and TRBJ2-4, with 9 positions matching TRBD2. With V trimmed by 2 bases and J by 6 bases, 4 bases remained unmatched. CDR1 is KGHDR and CDR2 is SFDVKD in the germline V gene. There are 15 residues in the CDR3. The CDR3 sequence is CATSDSGTSLNIQYF. CDR3 DNA sequence: TGTGCCACCAGTGATTCCGGGACTAGCCTAAACATTCAGTACTTC.

This clonotype turned up a few times. The chain links TRBV19 to TRBJ2-7, with D maybe TRBD1 (6 bases). The germline CDR1 and CDR2 sequences are LNHDA and SQIVND (reference sequence). V lost 3 bases and J lost 2, with 11 bases in between. The CDR3 consists of 14 residues. This chain's CDR3 is CASSMARGPYEQYF. The CDR3 coding sequence is TGTGCCAGTAGTATGGCCAGGGGACCCTACGAGCAGTACTTC.